One sample yielded the 15 T cell receptor beta chains listed below, sequenced in a study of cytomegalovirus exposure and HLA in healthy donors. The PCR employed 60 Vbeta primers together with 13 Jbeta primers. Assay: immunoSEQ multiplex PCR; the TCRdb copy retains only in-frame clones and omits some. The sample gives under 70,000 clones, approximately 71% of which show up once; 2% to 2.5% is in the top ten. The sample was PBMCs. These receptors were taken from a woman aged 25 to 39 in good health and CMV-seronegative.

J is TRBJ2-3 and V is TRBV10-3, with D hard to call. Germline V gene sequence: CDR1 ENHRY, CDR2 SYGVKD. This CDR3 contains 14 residues. V gave up 2 bases and J gave up 5 bases, with 11 bases separating them. The CDR3 nucleotides are TGTGCCATCAGTGAGGGCAGGCCTGAAGATACGCAGTATTTT. Translated, it gives CAISEGRPEDTQYF.

The chain combines TRBV27 with TRBJ2-2, with 8 bases fitting TRBD1. Germline CDR1 MNHEY, CDR2 SMNVEV (reference sequence). The CDR3 spans 15 residues. J was trimmed by 5 bases and V by 3 bases; bases with no gene match: 5. CDR3 region: CASSFQGAYTGELFF. DNA for the CDR3: TGTGCCAGCAGTTTCCAGGGGGCGTATACCGGGGAGCTGTTTTTT.

The chain uses TRBV5-6 and TRBJ1-5; weak D call: TRBD1 (6 bases). The CDR3 is 17 amino acids. The V gene's germline CDR1 is SGHDT and CDR2 YYEEEE. V gave up 3 bases and J gave up 3 bases, with 19 bases separating them. The CDR3 nucleotides are TGTGCCAGCAGCTCGGGTACACAGGGTCATGCCAATCAGCCCCAGCATTTT. As protein: CASSSGTQGHANQPQHF.

As regards this clone: The junction shows a germline mismatch at one end, possibly a read error. The chain employs TRBV6-6 and TRBJ1-2, with TRBD1 matching over 7 bases. The CDR3 loop spans 14 amino acids. Germline assignment: CDR1 MNHNY and CDR2 SVGAGI (reference sequence). CDR3 sequence reads: CAISESEGAIGYTF. The CDR3 nucleotides read TGTGCCATCAGTGAGTCAGAGGGGGCGATTGGCTACACCTTC.

The chain couples TRBV7-9 to TRBJ2-7; 11 bases fit TRBD2. V was clipped by 5 bases and J by 3 bases; unmatched bases: 6. CDR3 size: 15 residues. Germline V gene data show CDR1 as SEHNR and CDR2 as FQNEAQ (reference sequence). The CDR3 nucleotides are TGTGCCAGCAGCCCGGCCGGGACTAGCGGCTACGAGCAGTACTTC. Its translation is CASSPAGTSGYEQYF.

The gene calls are TRBV5-1 and TRBJ2-5, with 12 bases aligning to TRBD2. This CDR3 is 16 amino acids long. CDR1 is SGHRS and CDR2 is YFSETQ in the germline V gene. After removal of 2 bases from V and 3 bases from J, the junction contained 5 bases not matched to a gene. The CDR3 DNA reads TGCGCCAGCAGCTTTCGGTCTAGCGGGGGGGAAGAGACCCAGTACTTC. As protein: CASSFRSSGGEETQYF.

The rearrangement joins TRBV6-1 to TRBJ2-3; 10 bases agree with TRBD1. The CDR3 runs 15 residues. With V trimmed by 5 bases and J by 3 bases, 5 bases remained unmatched. The germline CDR1 and CDR2 sequences are MNHNS and SASEGT. The CDR3 region is CASSLGTGATDTQYF. The CDR3 DNA sequence: TGTGCCAGCAGTTTGGGGACAGGGGCAACAGATACGCAGTATTTT.

The chain is built from TRBV15 and TRBJ1-5; the match to TRBD1 covers 8 bases. Germline CDR1 LNHNV, CDR2 YYDKDF (reference sequence). The CDR3 spans 14 residues. The V segment lost 0 bases and the J segment 6 bases; nucleotides outside the gene matches: 1. The CDR3 region has the DNA TGTGCCACCAGCAGAGACAGGGGGCGTCAGCCCCAGCATTTT. Its protein product is CATSRDRGRQPQHF.

J is TRBJ2-7 and V is TRBV7-9; D possibly corresponds to TRBD2 (7 bases). The CDR3 totals 17 residues. Trimming cost V 5 bases and J 0 bases, with 20 bases left between them. Germline V gene data show CDR1 as SEHNR and CDR2 as FQNEAQ (reference sequence). The CDR3 region has the DNA TGTGCCAGCAGCCCTAGGGGGGGGAGGGCTAGCTCCTACGAGCAGTACTTC. It yields the protein CASSPRGGRASSYEQYF. The complete variable domain, with remaining parts taken from reference TRBV7-9 and TRBJ2-7, reads DTGVSQNPRHKITKRGQNVTFRCDPISEHNRLYWYRQTLGQGPEFLTYFQNEAQLEKSRLLSDRFSAERPKGSFSTLEIQRTEQGDSAMYLCASSPRGGRASSYEQYFGPGTRLTVT.

In this sample, this clone turned up once. The gene calls are TRBV11-3 and TRBJ2-7; 7 nucleotides agree with TRBD1. The V gene's germline CDR1 is SGHNT and CDR2 YENEEA. The CDR3 consists of 15 residues. The junction had 11 bases not matched to a gene; V was cut back by 6 bases and J by 3 bases. CDR3 loop: CASSDRDRSFYEQYF. Written as DNA, the CDR3 is TGTGCCAGCAGTGACCGGGACAGAAGCTTCTACGAGCAGTACTTC.

The V gene is TRBV7-8, the J gene TRBJ2-1, with TRBD1 as a possible D gene (6 bases). Germline CDR1 SGHVS, CDR2 FQNEAQ. Trimming removed 5 bases from V and 4 bases from J, with 9 bases in between. This CDR3 contains 13 residues. The CDR3 nucleotides are TGTGCCAGCAGCGGCAGGGGATACAATGAGCAGTTCTTC. Its protein product is CASSGRGYNEQFF.

This chain links TRBV5-1 with TRBJ2-5, with 9 bases that match TRBD2. The DNA end is more similar to TRBJ2-7, so the J call may be wrong. The CDR3 contains 14 residues. Germline V lookup: CDR1 SGHRS, CDR2 YFSETQ. The CDR3 nucleotides are TGCGCCAGCAGCAACGGGACTAGCCGGTACGAGCAGTACTTC. This sequence encodes CASSNGTSRYEQYF.

The chain joins TRBV6-5 to TRBJ2-3, with 9 bases aligning to TRBD1. Germline V lookup: CDR1 MNHEY, CDR2 SVGAGI. The CDR3 extends over 14 amino acids. J gave up 3 bases and V 5 bases, and 3 bases lay outside the gene matches. The CDR3 here is CASSRDRVTDTQYF. CDR3 in DNA: TGTGCCAGCAGTAGGGACAGGGTGACAGATACGCAGTATTTT.

V and J are TRBV7-9 and TRBJ1-5, with TRBD1 matching 10 bases. V lost 4 bases, J lost 5 bases, and 8 bases stayed unmatched. The germline V gene has CDR1 SEHNR and CDR2 FQNEAQ (reference sequence). The CDR3 contains 16 residues. The CDR3 DNA reads TGTGCCAGCAGCTCGGGGACAGGGGTGTGGGATCAGCCCCAGCATTTT. Amino acid sequence: CASSSGTGVWDQPQHF.

With respect to this clone: This sample also contains other DNA sequences that code for the same CDR3. This chain joins TRBV7-8 and TRBJ2-7; D may be TRBD1 (6 bases). Germline lookup yields CDR1 SGHVS and CDR2 FQNEAQ. V lost 7 bases and J 2 bases, leaving 12 bases between the germline ends. The CDR3 consists of 13 residues. The CDR3: CASKQGPAYEQYF. For the CDR3, the DNA is TGTGCCAGCAAGCAGGGGCCGGCCTACGAGCAGTACTTC.